Detailed here is one TCR beta chain. Its binding antigen is unknown. This sample stems from a study of CXCR3-negative and CXCR3-positive naive CD8 T cells (dated by TCRdb to between 2018 and 2021). Looking at the study overall: In total, approximately 140 million TRB reads were obtained, or roughly 1.5 +/- 0.3 million reads per library. For the TRBV-TRBJ cluster analysis, the naive subsets came from a handful of donors, while the memory cells came from 3 donors. Data from under 12 donors, pooled across two independent experiments, went into the diversity and physicochemical repertoire analyses.

What the authors observed across the whole study: Surface CD5, linked to self-reactivity in mice, was comparable between naive subsets; TCR interaction strength was therefore also inferred from TRB CDR3 physicochemical properties. CXCR3 expression partially decreased after cryopreservation, so most assays used freshly isolated PBMCs. Comparably high repertoire diversity was found in both naive subsets, whereas much lower repertoire diversity was found in memory CD8+ T cells. Within the same donor, TRBV-TRBJ usage looked similar between naive CXCR3-negative and CXCR3-positive cells, but memory cells had distinct patterns.

The sequencer listed for this sample is NextSeq 550. The Human TCR Profiling Kit (MiLaboratory) was used to make UMI-labeled 5' RACE TRB cDNA libraries. The full amount of extracted RNA was used for cDNA synthesis, and the full amount of resulting cDNA was used for PCR amplification. Libraries were prepared in parallel with an identical number of PCR cycles. Per the original workflow: MIGEC and MiXCR extracted about 57,000 +/- 9,900 unique UMI-labeled TRB cDNA molecules per library, requiring at least two reads per UMI. On average, each library contained 40,000 +/- 10,000 functional in-frame TRB CDR3 nucleotide clonotypes without stop codons. After downsampling to 5000 UMI-labeled TRB molecules per sample, diversity metrics, including normalized Shannon-Wiener and Chao1, were computed in VDJtools. For the central five CDR3 residues, VDJtools calculated physicochemical properties weighted by clonotype size, namely interaction energy, strength, volume and Kidera factor 4. After reprocessing by TCRdb, each CDR3 protein sequence is one entry, and no DNA is given. TCRdb assigned the V and J calls; the authors' analysis was not used. This sample's clone table shows under 55,000 distinct CDR3 sequences. The ten top clones hold about 11% of the sample.

Reading from cysteine to phenylalanine, the CDR3 counts 15 amino acids. The DNA is unrecorded. CDR1 and CDR2 are drawn from the germline V gene: MGHRA, YSYEKL. Each CD8+ T cell subset was flow-sorted in triplicate, and some 310,000 cells per subset were placed directly into RLT lysis buffer. Peripheral blood mononuclear cells were isolated from buffy coats using standard density gradient centrifugation. An RNeasy Mini Kit was used to extract total RNA from the sorted cells. The receptor comes from a human donor in good health. Some clones in this sample may be carry-over from other donors' samples. Specimen: memory CD8+ T cells from blood. Read against the paper, the sample's cell subset or site label means: conventional CD8+ memory T cells (TMEM), sorted as controls. The sequence is built from TRBV4-1 and TRBJ2-7; without DNA, the TCRdb call of TRBD2 cannot be checked. The CDR3 protein sequence reads: CASRETEVSSYEQYF.